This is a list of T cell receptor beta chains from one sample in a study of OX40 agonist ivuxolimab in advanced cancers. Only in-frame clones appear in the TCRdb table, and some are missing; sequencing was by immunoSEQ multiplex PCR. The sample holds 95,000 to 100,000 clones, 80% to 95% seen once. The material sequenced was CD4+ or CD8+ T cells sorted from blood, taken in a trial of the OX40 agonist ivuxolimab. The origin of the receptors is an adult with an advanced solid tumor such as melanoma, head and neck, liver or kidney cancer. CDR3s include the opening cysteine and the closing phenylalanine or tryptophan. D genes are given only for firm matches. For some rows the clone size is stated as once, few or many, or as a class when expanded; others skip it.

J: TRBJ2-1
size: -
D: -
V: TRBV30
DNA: TGTGCCTGGAGTGGCAGGGTTGATGGTGAGCAGTTCTTC
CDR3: CAWSGRVDGEQFF

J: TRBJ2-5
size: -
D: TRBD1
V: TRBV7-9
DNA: TGTGCCAGCAGCTTCCGGACAGGGGACCTCCAAGAGACCCAGTACTTC
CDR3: CASSFRTGDLQETQYF

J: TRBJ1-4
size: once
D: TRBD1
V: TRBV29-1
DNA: TGCAGCGTTATAGACAGGGCAACTAATGAAAAACTGTTTTTT
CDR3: CSVIDRATNEKLFF

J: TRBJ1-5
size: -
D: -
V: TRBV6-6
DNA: TGTGCCAGCAAGACGGGGTTCGGTCAGCCCCAGCATTTT
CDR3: CASKTGFGQPQHF

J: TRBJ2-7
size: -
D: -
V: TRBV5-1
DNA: TGCGCCAGCAGCTTAGGCTCATCTGGGGGCGAGCAGTACTTC
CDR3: CASSLGSSGGEQYF

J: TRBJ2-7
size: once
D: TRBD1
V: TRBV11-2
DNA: TGTGCCAGCAGCGTGGGACAGAGCTACGAGCAGTACTTC
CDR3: CASSVGQSYEQYF

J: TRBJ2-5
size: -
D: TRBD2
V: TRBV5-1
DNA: TGCGCCAGCAGCGGACAGACTAGCGGGACGGAGACCCAGTACTTC
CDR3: CASSGQTSGTETQYF

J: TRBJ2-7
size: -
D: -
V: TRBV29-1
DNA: TGCAGCGCCCGGACTCAGTTCGAGCAGTACTTC
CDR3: CSARTQFEQYF

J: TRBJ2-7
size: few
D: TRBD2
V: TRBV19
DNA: TGTGCCAGTAGTGCCATGGGGACTAGCGGCTCCTACGAGCAGTACTTC
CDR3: CASSAMGTSGSYEQYF

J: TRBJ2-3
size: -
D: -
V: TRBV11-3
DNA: TGTGCCAGCAGCTTAAACGGGATAAGCACAGATACGCAGTATTTT
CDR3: CASSLNGISTDTQYF

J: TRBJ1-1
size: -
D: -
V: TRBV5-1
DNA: TGCGCCAGCAGAGGGGTAGGTTCGAACGCTGAAGCTTTCTTT
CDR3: CASRGVGSNAEAFF

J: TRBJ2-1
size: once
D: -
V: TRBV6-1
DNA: TGTGCCAGCAGTTTAGCGCGGGGAACCTACAATGAGCAGTTCTTC
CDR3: CASSLARGTYNEQFF

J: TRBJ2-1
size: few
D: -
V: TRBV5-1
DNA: TGCGCCAGCAGCCCCTGGTCAGGCGGACAAAACAATGAGCAGTTCTTC
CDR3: CASSPWSGGQNNEQFF

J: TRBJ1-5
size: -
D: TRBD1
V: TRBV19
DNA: TGTGCCAGTAGTACTAGACAGGGGGCTCGCAATCAGCCCCAGCATTTT
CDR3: CASSTRQGARNQPQHF

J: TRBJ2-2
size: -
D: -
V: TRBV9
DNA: TGTGCCAGCAGTCCGGGACTCCTGGCCAACACCGGGGAGCTGTTTTTT
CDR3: CASSPGLLANTGELFF

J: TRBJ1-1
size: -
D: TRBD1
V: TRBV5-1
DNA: TGCGCCAGCAGCTTGGGGACAGGGGACACTGAAGCTTTCTTT
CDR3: CASSLGTGDTEAFF

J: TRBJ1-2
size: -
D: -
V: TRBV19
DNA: TGTGCCAGTAGTCTGGCGGAAGCCTATGGCTACACCTTC
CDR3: CASSLAEAYGYTF

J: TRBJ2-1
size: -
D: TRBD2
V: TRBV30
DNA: TGTGCCTGGAGTGTAATACTAGCGGGTGGCGGTGAGCAGTTCTTC
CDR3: CAWSVILAGGGEQFF

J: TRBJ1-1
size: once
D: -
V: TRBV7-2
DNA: TGTGCCAGCAGCCGTGGACTGCGGAACACTGAAGCTTTCTTT
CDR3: CASSRGLRNTEAFF

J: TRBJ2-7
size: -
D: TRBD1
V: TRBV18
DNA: TGTGCCAGCTCACCCCCCGGACAGGGTGGATACGAGCAGTACTTC
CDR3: CASSPPGQGGYEQYF

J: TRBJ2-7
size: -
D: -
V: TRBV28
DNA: TGTGCCAGCAGTTTAGGGGGCCGGGCCCACGAGCAGTACTTC
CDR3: CASSLGGRAHEQYF

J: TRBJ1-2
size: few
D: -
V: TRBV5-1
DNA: TGCGCCAGCAGCTTGGATCAAGAAGTCTATGGCTACACCTTC
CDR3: CASSLDQEVYGYTF

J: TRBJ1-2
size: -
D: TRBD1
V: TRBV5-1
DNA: TGCGCCAGCAGCGCCAGGACAGGGGGGAGCTATGGCTACACCTTC
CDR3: CASSARTGGSYGYTF

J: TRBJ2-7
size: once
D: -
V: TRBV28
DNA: TGTGCCAGCAAGACGGGACGGAGCTCCTACGAGCAGTACTTC
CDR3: CASKTGRSSYEQYF

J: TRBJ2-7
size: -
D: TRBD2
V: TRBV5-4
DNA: TGTGCCAGCAGCTTGAAAGGAGAGCGGGAATCTTACGAGCAGTACTTC
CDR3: CASSLKGERESYEQYF

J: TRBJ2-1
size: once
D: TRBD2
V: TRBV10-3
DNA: TGTGCCATCAGTGAGTCGCTAGCGGGAGGGCCCTCCCGGAGGAATGAGCAGTTCTTC
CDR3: CAISESLAGGPSRRNEQFF

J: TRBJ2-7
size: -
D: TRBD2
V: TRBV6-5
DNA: TGTGCCAGCAGTTCGGGACTAGCGGGAGGGAAAGAGCAGTACTTC
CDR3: CASSSGLAGGKEQYF

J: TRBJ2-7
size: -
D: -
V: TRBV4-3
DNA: TGCGCCAGCAGCCAAGATAACAGCGGAGTGTACGAGCAGTACTTC
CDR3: CASSQDNSGVYEQYF

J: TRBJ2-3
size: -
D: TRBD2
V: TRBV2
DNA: TGTGCCAGCAAGTGGGGGGGGAGCGGCACAGATACGCAGTATTTT
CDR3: CASKWGGSGTDTQYF

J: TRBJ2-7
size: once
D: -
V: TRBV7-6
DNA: TGTGCCAGCAGCTCAGACCGGGGCCTCGGAACCCACACCTACGAGCAGTACTTC
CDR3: CASSSDRGLGTHTYEQYF

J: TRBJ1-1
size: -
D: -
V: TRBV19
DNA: TGTGCCAGTAGTATGAACGTGGGCACTGAAGCTTTCTTT
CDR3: CASSMNVGTEAFF

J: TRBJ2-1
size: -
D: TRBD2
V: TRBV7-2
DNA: TGTGCCAGCAGCCCCAGGACTAGCGGGAGTTACAATGAGCAGTTCTTC
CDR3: CASSPRTSGSYNEQFF

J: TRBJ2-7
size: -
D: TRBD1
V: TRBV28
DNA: TGTGCCAGCAGTTCCTCGACAGGGTCCGAGCAGTACTTC
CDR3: CASSSSTGSEQYF

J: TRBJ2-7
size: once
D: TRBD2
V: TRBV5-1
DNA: TGCGCCAGCAGCTTGGGGACTAGCGGGAGCCACGAGCAGTACTTC
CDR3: CASSLGTSGSHEQYF

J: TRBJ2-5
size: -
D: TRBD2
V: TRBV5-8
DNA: TGTGCCAGCAGCTTGGTAGCGGGGGGGGCTGAGACCCAGTACTTC
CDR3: CASSLVAGGAETQYF

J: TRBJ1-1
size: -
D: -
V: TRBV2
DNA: TGTGCCAGCAGCCTCCGGCTCATGAACACTGAAGCTTTCTTT
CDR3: CASSLRLMNTEAFF